These 3 T cell receptor beta chains originate from one sample sequenced in a study of OX40 agonist ivuxolimab in advanced cancers. Produced via immunoSEQ multiplex PCR; TCRdb's table is partial and in-frame only. This table has approximately 21,000 clones, 74% appearing once. The sample in question was CD4+ or CD8+ T cells sorted from blood, obtained in a trial of the OX40 agonist ivuxolimab. These receptors all stem from an adult with an advanced solid tumor such as melanoma, head and neck, liver or kidney cancer.

J is TRBJ2-7 and V is TRBV19; 9 bases match TRBD2. V lost 6 bases, J lost 7 bases, and 7 bases stayed unmatched. This CDR3 is built from 13 residues. Germline values: CDR1 LNHDA, CDR2 SQIVND (reference sequence). The DNA of the CDR3 is TGTGCCAGTAGAGCTAGCGGGATGGGGGAGCAGTACTTC. It codes for CASRASGMGEQYF.

There are many counts of this clone. V usage is TRBV2 and J usage is TRBJ1-5; 8 positions agree with TRBD1. The CDR3 is 17 amino acids. J gave up 0 bases and V 4 bases, and 8 bases lay outside the gene matches. Germline-derived CDR1 and CDR2 are SNHLY and FYNNEI. CDR3: CASSVWDRRYSNQPQHF. In DNA, the CDR3 is TGTGCCAGCAGTGTATGGGACAGGAGATATAGCAATCAGCCCCAGCATTTT.

The genes are TRBV27 and TRBJ1-1; D is possibly TRBD1 (6 bases). This CDR3 spans 13 amino acids. V lost 8 bases, J lost 1 base, and 11 bases lay in between. Germline loops: CDR1 MNHEY, CDR2 SMNVEV (reference sequence). This CDR3 is CASAGAGNTEAFF. CDR3 DNA sequence: TGTGCCAGCGCAGGGGCGGGGAACACTGAAGCTTTCTTT.